These T cell receptor beta chains were read from a single sample in a study of T cells in Graves' hyperthyroidism and ophthalmopathy. TCRdb re-analysed the multiplex PCR reads in MiXCR, keeping a single row per CDR3 protein. The table shows about 410,000 distinct CDR3 sequences, with roughly 14% occurring only once. Specimen: blood. These receptors came from a man aged 18 to 35 with Graves' ophthalmopathy. CDR3s include the opening cysteine and the closing phenylalanine or tryptophan. D genes are given only for firm matches. Rows give clone size only sometimes, using once, few, many, or a class for an expanded clone.

j_call d_call clone_size v_call cdr3_nt cdr3_aa
TRBJ2-7 NA NA TRBV19 TGTGCCAGTAGTATCAGGCAGAGCTCCTACGAGCAGTACTTC CASSIRQSSYEQYF
TRBJ2-1 TRBD2 many TRBV27 TGTGCCAGCAGTCCGGGACTAGCGGGAGATGAGCAGTTCTTC CASSPGLAGDEQFF
TRBJ2-1 TRBD2 NA TRBV6-6 TGTGCCAGCAGTTACTCCGGCGGGGGGGCCTACAATGAGCAGTTCTTC CASSYSGGGAYNEQFF
TRBJ2-2 NA many TRBV2 TGTGCCAGCCCCTCGGGGAGCTCGAATGGGGAGCTGTTTTTT CASPSGSSNGELFF
TRBJ2-5 NA many TRBV12-3/TRBV12-4 TGTGCCAGCAGTGGATCAGGGAGGGAGACCCAGTACTTC CASSGSGRETQYF
TRBJ2-2 TRBD1 few TRBV5-1 TGCGCCAGCAGCTTCCAAGACAGGGGCGACACCGGGGAGCTGTTTTTT CASSFQDRGDTGELFF
TRBJ2-2 NA many TRBV18 TGTGCCAGCTCACTGCTGGACACCGGGGAGCTGTTTTTT CASSLLDTGELFF
TRBJ2-1 TRBD1 many TRBV20-1 TGCAGTGCGAGAGCGCGGACAGGGGGCAATGAGCAGTTCTTC CSARARTGGNEQFF
TRBJ2-5 NA few TRBV12-5 TGTGCTAGTGGTTTGGTATCCCCGGTAGAGACCCAGTACTTC CASGLVSPVETQYF
TRBJ2-5 NA few TRBV19 TGTGCCAGTAGTATACGGCAGGGACTCTTCCAAGAGACCCAGTACTTC CASSIRQGLFQETQYF
TRBJ1-1 NA many TRBV20-1 TGCAGTGCTAGAGGTGTACTTGGGACCGGTGGCACTGAAGCTTTCTTT CSARGVLGTGGTEAFF
TRBJ2-5 TRBD1 many TRBV28 TGTGCCAGCAGTTTAAAGTTTTTACAGGACAGGATGACCCAGTACTTC CASSLKFLQDRMTQYF
TRBJ2-7 TRBD1 many TRBV2 TGTGCCAGCAGTGAAGGGACAGGGTCCTACGAGCAGTACTTC CASSEGTGSYEQYF
TRBJ2-2 NA NA TRBV24-1 TGTGCCACCAGTGATCCCACTAGGACGAACACCGGGGAGCTGTTTTTT CATSDPTRTNTGELFF